This entry lists 17 T cell receptor beta chains sequenced from one sample in a study of blood T cell repertoires in COVID-19. Some clones are missing from TCRdb's copy, which holds only in-frame ones; the method was immunoSEQ multiplex PCR. The sample has about 180,000 clones; 80% to 85% are singletons. Material: peripheral blood. The origin of the receptors is a woman older than 75 with COVID-19, enrolled during active disease.

This clone was seen a few times. The V call is TRBV19, the J call TRBJ1-2; 10 bases fit TRBD1. The CDR3 extends over 13 amino acids. Germline assignment: CDR1 LNHDA and CDR2 SQIVND (reference sequence). Trimming took 6 bases from V and 4 from J; bases not matched to a gene: 2. CDR3 residues: CASRGQGVYGYTF. The CDR3 bases are TGTGCCAGTAGAGGACAGGGGGTCTATGGCTACACCTTC.

The CDR3 sequence: CASSLSGNNSPLHF. CDR3 coding DNA: TGTGCCAGCAGCTTATCAGGGAACAATTCACCCCTCCACTTT. This rearrangement joins TRBV7-9 to TRBJ1-6; perhaps TRBD1 as D (5 bases). Germline loops: CDR1 SEHNR, CDR2 FQNEAQ (reference sequence). The V and J ends lost 2 bases and 7 bases respectively, with 9 bases between them. CDR3 length equals 14 residues.

The rearrangement joins TRBV28 to TRBJ1-5; D is perhaps TRBD1 (5 bases). CDR1 is MDHEN, CDR2 SYDVKM, per germline. V shed 8 bases and J shed 0 bases, with 11 bases lying between them. The CDR3 has 14 residues. The CDR3 loop is CASLTGYSNQPQHF. The CDR3 DNA sequence: TGTGCCAGCCTTACAGGCTATAGCAATCAGCCCCAGCATTTT.

This clone is a singleton in its sample. The chain joins TRBV28 to TRBJ1-6, with TRBD1 matching 7 bases. The V and J ends lost 4 bases and 7 bases, in that order; junction bases with no gene match: 4. The length of the CDR3 is 14 residues. Germline CDR1 is MDHEN and CDR2 is SYDVKM. The CDR3, as DNA: TGTGCCAGCAGTTCCCGACAGGGAAATTCACCCCTCCACTTT. This encodes CASSSRQGNSPLHF.

This chain connects TRBV27 to TRBJ2-7; 7 positions agree with TRBD2. Germline V CDR1 and CDR2: MNHEY, SMNVEV (reference sequence). The CDR3 is 13 amino acids. Losses at the gene ends were 8 bases for V and 2 bases for J; bases not matched to a gene: 6. The DNA for the CDR3 is TGTGCCAGCGGCCGGGGGGAGACCTACGAGCAGTACTTC. It translates to CASGRGETYEQYF.

V usage is TRBV5-5 and J usage is TRBJ1-4, with TRBD1 identical over 7 bases. This CDR3 spans 16 amino acids. The V and J ends lost 4 bases and 3 bases, in that order; junction bases with no gene match: 9. Germline loops: CDR1 SGHKS, CDR2 YYEKEE (reference sequence). The DNA of the CDR3 is TGTGCCAGCAGCACGGGCCCGGGACAGTCTAATGAAAAACTGTTTTTT. This codes for CASSTGPGQSNEKLFF.

This clone was seen more than once but under ten times. The V gene is TRBV7-2, the J gene TRBJ2-1; 7 bases agree with TRBD1. Germline V lookup: CDR1 SGHTA, CDR2 FQGNSA. Germline trimming cut 4 bases from V and 6 bases from J; bases unmatched to any gene: 6. This CDR3 has 14 amino acids. DNA of the CDR3: TGTGCCAGCAGCTATCGGACAGGTCCCAATGAGCAGTTCTTC. It encodes CASSYRTGPNEQFF.

The chain is built from TRBV5-1 and TRBJ1-4, with 8 nucleotides matching TRBD1. Germline-derived CDR1 and CDR2 are SGHRS and YFSETQ. The junction had 6 bases not matched to a gene; V was cut back by 4 bases and J by 7 bases. This CDR3 region has 14 residues. CDR3 nucleotide sequence: TGCGCCAGCAGCAAAGGAGACAGGGGTGAAAAACTGTTTTTT. Amino acids: CASSKGDRGEKLFF.

This chain links TRBV25-1 with TRBJ2-1; 13 positions match TRBD2. The CDR3 sequence is 14 residues long. Trimming removed 5 bases from V and 14 bases from J; junction bases left unmatched: 9. CDR1 and CDR2 (germline): MGHDK, SYGVNS. The CDR3 nucleotides are TGTGCCAGCAGTTACCGGACTAGCGGGAGATATAAGTTCTTC. It codes for CASSYRTSGRYKFF.

V is TRBV4-2 and J is TRBJ2-3; D gene unclear. The CDR3 totals 15 residues. Trimming pared 0 bases from V and 4 bases from J, leaving 11 bases between. From germline, CDR1 is LGHNA and CDR2 YNFKEQ. As DNA, the CDR3 is TGTGCCAGCAGCCAAGATTTAAGCGATTCAGATACGCAGTATTTT. This translates into CASSQDLSDSDTQYF.

The genes are TRBV3-1 (or the pseudogene TRBV3-2) and TRBJ1-2; no definite D call. The V and J ends lost 1 base and 13 bases respectively, with 10 bases between them. CDR1 LGHDT and CDR2 YNNKEL come from the germline V gene (reference sequence). This CDR3 has 11 residues. CDR3 DNA sequence: TGTGCCAGCAGCCAAGCCAGGCTTTTCACCTTC. Amino acids: CASSQARLFTF.

The chain links TRBV6-2 or TRBV6-3 to TRBJ1-1; tentatively, D is TRBD1 (5 bases). Germline V gives CDR1 MNHEY, CDR2 SVGEGT. V was shortened by 4 bases and J by 5 bases, with 14 bases between the two germline ends. The CDR3 sequence is 14 residues long. CDR3 sequence (DNA): TGTGCCAGCAGTTGGTCGGCAGGGAGGACTGAAGCTTTCTTT. It codes for CASSWSAGRTEAFF.

The rearrangement uses TRBV25-1 and TRBJ1-5; TRBD1 is a possible D gene (5 bases). Germline CDR1 MGHDK, CDR2 SYGVNS. This CDR3 has 14 residues. Trimming left V 4 bases short and J 6 bases short, with 13 bases between. The CDR3 DNA reads as TGTGCCAGCAGTGGCACAGGCTGGGGTCAGCCCCAGCATTTT. Residues: CASSGTGWGQPQHF.

Here the CDR3 DNA reads TGTGCCAGCTCACCTGACAGGGGATCCGCCTACGAGCAGTACTTC. Amino acids: CASSPDRGSAYEQYF. This rearrangement joins TRBV18 to TRBJ2-7; 8 nucleotides agree with TRBD1. Germline V lookup: CDR1 KGHSH, CDR2 LQKENI. This CDR3 has 15 residues. The V gene end was trimmed by 3 bases and the J gene end by 2 bases; junction bases not matched to a gene: 6.

This sequence joins TRBV18 and TRBJ2-7; the match to TRBD2 covers 10 bases. Looked up from germline, CDR1 is KGHSH and CDR2 is LQKENI. The CDR3 covers 15 residues. After removal of 3 bases from V and 2 bases from J, the junction contained 4 bases not matched to a gene. The CDR3 bases are TGTGCCAGCTCACCTATAGCGGGAGGAACCTACGAGCAGTACTTC. Residues: CASSPIAGGTYEQYF.

V usage is TRBV4-3 and J usage is TRBJ2-7, with D unresolved. V lost 5 bases and J 6 bases, leaving 17 bases between the germline ends. The CDR3 length is 14 residues. Germline CDR1 reads LGHNA; CDR2 reads YSLEER. CDR3 DNA: TGCGCCAGCAGCTTAAACAGAGACCTCGGCGAGCAGTACTTC. It is translated as CASSLNRDLGEQYF.

This chain uses TRBV29-1 with TRBJ2-7; TRBD1 matches 8 bases. The CDR3 extends over 13 amino acids. The V gene end was trimmed by 6 bases and the J gene end by 3 bases; junction bases not matched to a gene: 7. The germline V gene encodes CDR1 SQVTM and CDR2 ANQGSEA. The CDR3 region has the DNA TGCAGCGTCGCAGGGGGCACACTCTACGAGCAGTACTTC. Translated: CSVAGGTLYEQYF.